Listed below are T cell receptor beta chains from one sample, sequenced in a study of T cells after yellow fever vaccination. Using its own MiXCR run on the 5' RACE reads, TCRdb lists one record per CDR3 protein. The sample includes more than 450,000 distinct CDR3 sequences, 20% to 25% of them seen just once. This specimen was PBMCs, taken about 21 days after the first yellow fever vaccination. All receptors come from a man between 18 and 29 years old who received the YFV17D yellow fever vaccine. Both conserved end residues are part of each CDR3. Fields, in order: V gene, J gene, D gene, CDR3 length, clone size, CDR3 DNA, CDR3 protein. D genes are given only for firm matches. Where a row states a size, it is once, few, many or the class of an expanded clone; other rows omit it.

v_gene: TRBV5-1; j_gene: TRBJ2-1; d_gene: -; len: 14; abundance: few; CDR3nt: TGCGCCACCACCCCCGGGGGAGGTTGGGATGAGCAGTTCTTC; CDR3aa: CATTPGGGWDEQFF
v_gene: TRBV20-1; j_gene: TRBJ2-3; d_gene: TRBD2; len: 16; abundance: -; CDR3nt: TGCAGTGCTAGAGGGCTAGCGGGGGCTGTCACAGATACGCAGTATTTT; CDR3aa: CSARGLAGAVTDTQYF
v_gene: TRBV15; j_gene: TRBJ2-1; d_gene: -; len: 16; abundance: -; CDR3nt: TGTGCCACCAGCACCCGGGCGGCAGGGAATCTAGATGAGCAGTTCTTC; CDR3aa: CATSTRAAGNLDEQFF
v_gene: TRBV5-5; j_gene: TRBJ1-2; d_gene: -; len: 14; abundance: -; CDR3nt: TGTGCCAGCAGCTTGACACCGAATAACTATGGCTACACCTTC; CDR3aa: CASSLTPNNYGYTF
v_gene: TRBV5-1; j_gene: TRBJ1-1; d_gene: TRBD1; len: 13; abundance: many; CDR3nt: TGCGCCAGCAGCTTGCAGGGGGGCACTGAAGCTTTCTTT; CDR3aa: CASSLQGGTEAFF
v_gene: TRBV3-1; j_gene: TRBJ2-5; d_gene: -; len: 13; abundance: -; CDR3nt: TGTGCCAGCAGGGACCCACGTAAAGAGACCCAGTACTTC; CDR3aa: CASRDPRKETQYF
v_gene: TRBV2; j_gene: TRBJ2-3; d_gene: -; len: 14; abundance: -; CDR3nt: TGTGCCAGCACGGGAGACCGGTGGGCAGATACGCAGTATTTT; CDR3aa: CASTGDRWADTQYF
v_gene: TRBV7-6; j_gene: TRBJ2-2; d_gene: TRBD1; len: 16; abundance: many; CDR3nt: TGTGCCAGCAGCTTAGGGCAGGGGGCGAACACCGGGGAGCTGTTTTTT; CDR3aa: CASSLGQGANTGELFF
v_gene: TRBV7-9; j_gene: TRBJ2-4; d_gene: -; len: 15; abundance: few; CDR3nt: TGTGCCAGCACCCTAGGAGACAACATCGGGAACATTCAGTACTTC; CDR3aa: CASTLGDNIGNIQYF
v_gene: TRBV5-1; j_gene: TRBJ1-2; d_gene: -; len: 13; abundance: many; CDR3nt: TGCGCCAGCAGCTTGGTGTTAGCCTATGGCTACACCTTC; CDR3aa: CASSLVLAYGYTF
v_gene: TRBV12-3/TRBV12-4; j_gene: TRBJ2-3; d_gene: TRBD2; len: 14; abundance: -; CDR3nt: TGTGCCAGCGGAGCTAGCGGGGGCCCAGATACGCAGTATTTT; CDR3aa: CASGASGGPDTQYF
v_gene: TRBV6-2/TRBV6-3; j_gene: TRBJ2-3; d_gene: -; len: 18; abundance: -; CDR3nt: TGTGCCAGCAGTTACTCTCCTCCCCTCGATCCTAACGCAGATACGCAGTATTTT; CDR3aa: CASSYSPPLDPNADTQYF
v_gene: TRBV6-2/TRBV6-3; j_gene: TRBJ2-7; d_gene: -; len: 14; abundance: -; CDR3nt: TGTGCCAGCAGTTATGGGGGGCCACCCTACGAGCAGTACTTC; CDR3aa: CASSYGGPPYEQYF
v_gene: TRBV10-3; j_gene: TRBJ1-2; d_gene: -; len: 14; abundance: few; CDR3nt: TGTGCCATCAGTGGGACCAACCCGCTCTATGGCTACACCTTC; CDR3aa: CAISGTNPLYGYTF
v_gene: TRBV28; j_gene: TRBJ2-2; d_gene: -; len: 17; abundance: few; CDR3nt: TGTGCCAGCAGTTTCCCCCCAGGGCGGGCTAACACCGGGGAGCTGTTTTTT; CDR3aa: CASSFPPGRANTGELFF
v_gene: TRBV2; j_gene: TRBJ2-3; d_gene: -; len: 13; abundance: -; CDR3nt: TGTGCCAGCAGGTTAACTAGCACAGATACGCAGTATTTT; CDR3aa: CASRLTSTDTQYF
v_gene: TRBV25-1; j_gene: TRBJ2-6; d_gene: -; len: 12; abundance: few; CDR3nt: TGTGCCAGCAATGCTGGGACAAACGTCCTGACTTTC; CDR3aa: CASNAGTNVLTF
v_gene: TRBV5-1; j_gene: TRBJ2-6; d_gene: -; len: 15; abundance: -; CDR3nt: TGCGCCAGCAGCTGGGGGAGGTCTGGGGCCAACGTCCTGACTTTC; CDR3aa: CASSWGRSGANVLTF
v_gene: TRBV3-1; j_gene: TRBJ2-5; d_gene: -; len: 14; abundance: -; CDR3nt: TGTGCCAGCAGCCAGTTGACAGTCCAAGAGACCCAGTACTTC; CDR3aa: CASSQLTVQETQYF
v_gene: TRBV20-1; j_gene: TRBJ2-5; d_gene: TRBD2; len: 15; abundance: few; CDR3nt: TGCAGTGCTAGTTCGACTAGCGGGGATCAAGAGACCCAGTACTTC; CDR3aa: CSASSTSGDQETQYF
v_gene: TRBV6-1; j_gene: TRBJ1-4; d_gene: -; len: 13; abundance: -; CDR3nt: TGTGCCGCCTCGGACAGAAGGAATGAAAAACTGTTTTTT; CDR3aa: CAASDRRNEKLFF
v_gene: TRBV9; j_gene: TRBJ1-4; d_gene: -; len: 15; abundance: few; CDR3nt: TGTGCCAGCAGCGACGTTTCCTTTGGGAATGAAAAACTGTTTTTT; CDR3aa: CASSDVSFGNEKLFF
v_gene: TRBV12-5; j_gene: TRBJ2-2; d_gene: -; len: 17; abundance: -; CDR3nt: TGTGCTAGTGGTTTTATGATTGAGGGATCGAACACCGGGGAGCTGTTTTTT; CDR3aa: CASGFMIEGSNTGELFF
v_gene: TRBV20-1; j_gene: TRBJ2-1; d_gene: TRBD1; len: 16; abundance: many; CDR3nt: TGCAGTGCCAGAAACCCTACAGGGGCCACCTACAATGAGCAGTTCTTC; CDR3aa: CSARNPTGATYNEQFF
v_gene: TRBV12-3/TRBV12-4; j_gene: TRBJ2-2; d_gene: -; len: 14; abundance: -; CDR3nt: TGTGCCAGCAGTTTAATTGCGGGGTCCGGGGAGCTGTTTTTT; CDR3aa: CASSLIAGSGELFF